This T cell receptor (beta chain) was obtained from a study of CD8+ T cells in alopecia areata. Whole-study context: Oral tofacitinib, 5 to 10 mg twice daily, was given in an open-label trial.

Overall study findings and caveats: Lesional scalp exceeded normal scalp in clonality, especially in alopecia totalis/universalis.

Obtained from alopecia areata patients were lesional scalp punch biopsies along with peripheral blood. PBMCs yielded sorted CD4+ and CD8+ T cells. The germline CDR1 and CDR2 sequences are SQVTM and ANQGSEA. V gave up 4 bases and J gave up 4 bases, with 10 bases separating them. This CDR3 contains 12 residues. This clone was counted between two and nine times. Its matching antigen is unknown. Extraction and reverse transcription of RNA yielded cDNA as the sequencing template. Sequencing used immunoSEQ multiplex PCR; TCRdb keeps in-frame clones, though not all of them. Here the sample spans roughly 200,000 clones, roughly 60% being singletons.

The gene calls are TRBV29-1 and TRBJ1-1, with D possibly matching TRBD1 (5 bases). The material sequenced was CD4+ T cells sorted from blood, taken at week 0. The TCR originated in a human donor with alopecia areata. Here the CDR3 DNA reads TGCAGCGTTGCAGGGCGGAGCACTGAAGCTTTCTTT. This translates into CSVAGRSTEAFF.